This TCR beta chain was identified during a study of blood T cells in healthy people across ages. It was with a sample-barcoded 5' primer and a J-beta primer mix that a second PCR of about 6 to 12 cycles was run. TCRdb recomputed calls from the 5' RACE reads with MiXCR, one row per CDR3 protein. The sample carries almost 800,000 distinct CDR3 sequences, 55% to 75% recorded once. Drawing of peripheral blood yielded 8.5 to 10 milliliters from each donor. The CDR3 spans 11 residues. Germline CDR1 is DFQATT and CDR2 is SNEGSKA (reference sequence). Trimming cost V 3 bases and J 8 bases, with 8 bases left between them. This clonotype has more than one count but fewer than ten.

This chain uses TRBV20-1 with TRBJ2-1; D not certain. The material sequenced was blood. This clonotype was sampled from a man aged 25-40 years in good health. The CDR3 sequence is CSASPWDEQFF. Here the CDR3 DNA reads TGCAGTGCTAGCCCTTGGGATGAGCAGTTCTTC.